The clone carrying this T cell receptor (beta chain) was detected once. The antigen is undetermined. Sequenced by immunoSEQ multiplex PCR; TCRdb stores in-frame clones only, minus some. The data hold around 87,000 clones, with around 90% observed a single time. The data were obtained in a study of T cell responses to AZD1222 COVID-19 vaccine. Study-level results: Spike-specific TCR breadth and depth grew following two AZD1222 doses. Among the donors, most were white British and more were female, and clonal diversity was possibly underestimated.

This TCR was sampled from an adult in good health. The sequences come from peripheral blood, collected on day 0 of AZD1222 vaccination.

CDR3 residues: CASSPVTGAGTEAFF. The CDR3, as DNA: TGTGCCAGCTCACCGGTGACAGGGGCGGGCACTGAAGCTTTCTTT. V and J are TRBV18 and TRBJ1-1, with 8 bases matching TRBD1. This CDR3 has 15 residues. V gave up 3 bases and J gave up 4 bases; unmatched junction bases: 7. Germline V CDR1 and CDR2: KGHSH, LQKENI.